These 15 T cell receptor beta chains were sequenced from one sample in a study of blood T cells in healthy people across ages. A second PCR of roughly 7 to 11 cycles used a sample-barcoded 5' primer and a J-beta primer mix. TCRdb ran MiXCR on the 5' RACE reads and lists one entry per CDR3 protein. The table has more than 900,000 distinct CDR3 sequences, around 27% seen once. A further study also used this sample, focusing on T cells of mothers and their children.

The specimen was blood. The receptors come from a girl aged 2-10 years in good health.

This clonotype was observed a few times. The genes are TRBV16 and TRBJ2-2; no clear D gene. V gave up 5 bases and J gave up 10 bases, with 17 bases separating them. The CDR3 has 14 residues. Per germline, CDR1 KGHSY and CDR2 FQNENV. For the CDR3, the DNA is TGTGCCAGCAGCGGGCTGCGTAGACCAGAGGAGCTGTTTTTT. Protein sequence: CASSGLRRPEELFF.

This clonotype was observed a few times. CDR3 nucleotide sequence: TGTGCCAGCAGTGGGACTGGGTTGGAGACCCAGTACTTC. It is translated as CASSGTGLETQYF. V gene TRBV6-1 combines with J gene TRBJ2-5; possible D gene TRBD2, 5 bases. CDR1 is MNHNS, CDR2 SASEGT, per germline. V shed 4 bases and J shed 5 bases, with 11 bases lying between them. CDR3 length equals 13 residues.

This clonotype has a handful of counts. The chain carries TRBV5-1 and TRBJ2-7; maybe TRBD2 (6 bases). Between the trimmed V and J ends, which lost 1 base and 0 bases, there was a span of 8 bases. CDR3 length: 14 amino acids. The V gene's germline CDR1 is SGHRS and CDR2 YFSETQ. The DNA of the CDR3 is TGCGCCAGCAGCTTGTACGGGAGCTCCTACGAGCAGTACTTC. Translated, it gives CASSLYGSSYEQYF.

The sample holds a few counts of this clonotype. The rearrangement links TRBV6-4 to TRBJ1-2; D remains unclear. The CDR3 has 13 amino acids. Per the germline V gene, CDR1 is MRHNA and CDR2 is SNTAGT. V was shortened by 2 bases and J by 8 bases, with 12 bases between the two germline ends. The CDR3 DNA sequence: TGTGCCAGCAGTGACCCGCTCACGAGGGGCTACACCTTC. Translating gives CASSDPLTRGYTF.

Only a few counts were recorded for this clonotype. CDR3 in DNA: TGTGCCAGCAGTCGTAGCGGGGCCCAAGAGACCCAGTACTTC. This translates into CASSRSGAQETQYF. This chain links TRBV7-3 with TRBJ2-5; 8 nucleotides match TRBD2. CDR1 and CDR2 (germline): SGHTA, FQGTGA. This CDR3 has 14 amino acids. V lost 6 bases and J lost 1; bases outside the gene matches: 4. The whole variable domain, filled in from reference TRBV7-3 and TRBJ2-5, reads GAGVSQTPSNKVTEKGKYVELRCDPISGHTALYWYRQSLGQGPEFLIYFQGTGAADDSGLPNDRFFAVRPEGSVSTLKIQRTERGDSAVYLCASSRSGAQETQYFGPGTRLLVL.

The V and J genes are TRBV7-3 and TRBJ2-1; 8 bases line up with TRBD2. V shed 5 bases and J 3 bases; nucleotides not matched to a gene: 12. This CDR3 has 17 residues. Germline V CDR1 and CDR2: SGHTA, FQGTGA. CDR3 in DNA: TGTGCCAGCAGCCCAACGGGAGCGGGAGTAGTCTACAATGAGCAGTTCTTC. Encoded protein: CASSPTGAGVVYNEQFF.

In this sample, this clonotype turned up a few times. The chain carries TRBV11-1 and TRBJ2-7; the match to TRBD2 covers 7 bases. The CDR3 spans 15 residues. Losses at the gene ends were 5 bases for V and 2 bases for J; bases not matched to a gene: 9. Germline V lookup: CDR1 SGHAT, CDR2 FQDESV (reference sequence). The CDR3 protein is CASSPLTSRAYEQYF. In DNA form, the CDR3 reads TGTGCCAGCAGCCCGCTGACTAGCCGCGCCTACGAGCAGTACTTC.

A few counts support this clonotype. The chain is built from TRBV27 and TRBJ1-2; 7 nucleotides agree with TRBD1. The length of the CDR3 is 14 residues. The ends lost 6 bases at V and 2 bases at J; junction bases unmatched: 6. The germline V gene encodes CDR1 MNHEY and CDR2 SMNVEV (reference sequence). CDR3 nucleotide sequence: TGTGCCAGCAGACCCCCGGGACAGAACTATGGCTACACCTTC. Translated: CASRPPGQNYGYTF.

This clonotype was picked up a small number of times. The J gene is TRBJ2-4, the V gene TRBV29-1; the match to TRBD1 covers 10 bases. Losses at the gene ends were 4 bases for V and 5 bases for J; bases not matched to a gene: 2. The length of the CDR3 is 13 residues. Germline V gene lookup returns CDR1 SQVTM and CDR2 ANQGSEA. The CDR3 here is CSVAGTGENIQYF. CDR3 in DNA: TGCAGCGTTGCGGGGACAGGGGAAAACATTCAGTACTTC.

This chain joins TRBV7-2 and TRBJ2-3, with D possibly TRBD1 on 6 matching bases. Trimming took off 2 bases at V and 4 bases at J, with 13 bases between the two ends. Looked up from germline, CDR1 is SGHTA and CDR2 is FQGNSA. CDR3 size: 15 residues. CDR3 residues: CASSLRPGAADTQYF. CDR3 DNA: TGTGCCAGCAGCTTACGACCAGGGGCCGCAGATACGCAGTATTTT. Filled out from reference TRBV7-2 and TRBJ2-3, the complete variable domain reads GAGVSQSPSNKVTEKGKDVELRCDPISGHTALYWYRQSLGQGLEFLIYFQGNSAPDKSGLPSDRFSAERTGGSVSTLTIQRTQQEDSAVYLCASSLRPGAADTQYFGPGTRLTVL.

This clonotype occurred a few times. The chain couples TRBV28 to TRBJ2-7; D uncertain. Deletions cut 9 bases from V and 2 bases from J, with 8 bases between. Germline CDR1 is MDHEN and CDR2 is SYDVKM. CDR3 length: 11 residues. The CDR3 is CASRAPYEQYF. The CDR3 bases are TGTGCCAGTCGGGCCCCCTACGAGCAGTACTTC.

This chain links TRBV28 with TRBJ2-7; tentative D call: TRBD2 (5 bases). V was cut by 5 bases and J by 3 bases, with 14 bases left in between. The CDR3 length is 14 residues. Germline V lookup: CDR1 MDHEN, CDR2 SYDVKM. The CDR3 region has the DNA TGTGCCAGCAGTGACGCGGGCGTTTACTACGAGCAGTACTTC. Translating gives CASSDAGVYYEQYF.

This chain links TRBV7-2 with TRBJ1-4; tentatively, D is TRBD1 (6 bases). The V and J ends lost 1 base and 6 bases respectively, with 12 bases between them. This CDR3 is 15 amino acids long. The germline CDR1 and CDR2 sequences are SGHTA and FQGNSA. The CDR3 loop reads CASSLVPGVDEKLFF. CDR3 coding DNA: TGTGCCAGCAGCTTAGTACCAGGGGTTGATGAAAAACTGTTTTTT.

The chain recombines TRBV6-5 with TRBJ2-3, with a weak D call TRBD2 (6 bases). This CDR3 is 21 amino acids long. Per the germline V gene, CDR1 is MNHEY and CDR2 is SVGAGI. With 3 bases removed from V and 2 bases from J, the gap between germline ends came to 30 bases. CDR3 sequence: CASSYKIDSAVAESYTDTQYF. CDR3 DNA: TGTGCCAGCAGTTATAAGATCGATAGTGCTGTAGCGGAATCATACACAGATACGCAGTATTTT.

A few counts support this clonotype. The chain carries TRBV29-1 and TRBJ2-3; D possibly matches TRBD1 or TRBD2 (6 bases each). V lost 4 bases and J 6 bases, leaving 17 bases between the germline ends. The CDR3 totals 14 residues. CDR1 is SQVTM, CDR2 ANQGSEA, per germline. The CDR3 sequence: CSVGTTRRGDTQYF. As DNA, the CDR3 is TGCAGCGTTGGGACTACACGAAGGGGGGATACGCAGTATTTT.